The next 18 T cell receptor beta chains were all read from a single sample in a study of response to subunit inactivated influenza vaccine (dated by TCRdb to between 2017 and 2018). In light of the paper, this sample's time point label describes: approximately 47 days after influenza vaccine administration. The protocol used for the library was RT-PCR. The instrument given in TCRdb is Illumina HiSeq 2500. TCRdb took the public reads, trimmed them with fastp at Q25, ran MiXCR for clone calling and kept in-frame beta chains. Records with the same CDR3 protein are collapsed into one entry carrying the most frequent genes and DNA. The sample table records 540,000 or so distinct CDR3 sequences; roughly 13% of these occur just once. The biggest ten clones account for roughly 13% of the sample. The sample was PBMCs from blood, taken about 6 weeks after vaccination. Receptors were obtained from a man aged 50-60 years who received an inactivated influenza vaccine. Donor details come from another sample of the same person, matched by shared clones.

This clonotype turned up a few times. V gene TRBV5-1 combines with J gene TRBJ2-3, with no clear D. The CDR3 consists of 15 residues. V lost 1 base and J 5 bases, leaving 14 bases between the germline ends. Per germline, CDR1 SGHRS and CDR2 YFSETQ. Here the CDR3 DNA reads TGCGCCAGCAGCTTGTTGGGGAACCTGGTAGATACGCAGTATTTT. Translating it yields CASSLLGNLVDTQYF.

This clonotype has a handful of counts. V and J are TRBV29-1 and TRBJ2-3, with unresolved D. The germline V gene encodes CDR1 SQVTM and CDR2 ANQGSEA. The germline V and J ends were trimmed by 1 base and 6 bases, with 5 bases remaining between them. This CDR3 contains 11 residues. CDR3 sequence (DNA): TGCAGCGTTGAAGTAGGTGATACGCAGTATTTT. Amino acid sequence: CSVEVGDTQYF.

This clonotype appeared many times. V usage is TRBV5-5 and J usage is TRBJ2-1; D call uncertain. Germline loops: CDR1 SGHKS, CDR2 YYEKEE (reference sequence). The V end lost 2 bases, the J end lost 6 bases, and 6 bases lay between the germline ends. The CDR3 is 12 amino acids. In nucleotides, the CDR3 is TGTGCCAGCAGCTTAGTCTCCAATGAGCAGTTCTTC. As protein: CASSLVSNEQFF.

The V gene is TRBV5-5, the J gene TRBJ2-7, with TRBD1 matching over 9 bases. The CDR3 loop spans 17 amino acids. Trimming removed 1 base from V and 3 bases from J; junction bases left unmatched: 11. Germline lookup yields CDR1 SGHKS and CDR2 YYEKEE (reference sequence). The CDR3 DNA reads TGTGCCAGCAGCTTGAGGGTACAGGGGGCTGGGTACTACGAGCAGTACTTC. This sequence encodes CASSLRVQGAGYYEQYF. Full variable domain (outside the CDR3, taken from reference TRBV5-5 and TRBJ2-7): DAGVTQSPTHLIKTRGQQVTLRCSPISGHKSVSWYQQVLGQGPQFIFQYYEKEERGRGNFPDRFSARQFPNYSSELNVNALLLGDSALYLCASSLRVQGAGYYEQYFGPGTRLTVT.

Ten or more counts support this clonotype. The chain carries TRBV28 and TRBJ2-6, with D perhaps matching TRBD1 (6 bases). Per the germline V gene, CDR1 is MDHEN and CDR2 is SYDVKM. V lost 6 bases to trimming and J lost 0 bases, with 6 bases between them. The CDR3 runs 14 residues. The CDR3: CASRQGSGANVLTF. Here the CDR3 DNA reads TGTGCCAGCAGACAGGGCTCTGGGGCCAACGTCCTGACTTTC.

The rearrangement uses TRBV6-5 and TRBJ1-4; 10 bases match TRBD1. Germline V gene lookup returns CDR1 MNHEY and CDR2 SVGAGI. J gave up 7 bases and V 0 bases, and 2 bases lay outside the gene matches. The CDR3 sequence is 15 residues long. In DNA form, the CDR3 reads TGTGCCAGCAGTTACTCGGGACAGGGGTTTGAAAAACTGTTTTTT. This sequence encodes CASSYSGQGFEKLFF.

This clonotype was seen many times. V and J are TRBV20-1 and TRBJ2-3; D is unresolved. Germline CDR1 reads DFQATT; CDR2 reads SNEGSKA (reference sequence). The CDR3 covers 13 residues. Trimming took 7 bases from V and 1 from J, leaving 12 bases between them. For the CDR3, the DNA is TGCAGTGGTCGAAGCTTGGGCACAGATACGCAGTATTTT. It translates to CSGRSLGTDTQYF.

The chain has TRBV12-3 or TRBV12-4 and TRBJ2-5, with 13 bases lining up with TRBD2. The CDR3 consists of 17 residues. Trimming removed 6 bases from V and 6 bases from J; junction bases left unmatched: 13. The CDR3 DNA is TGTGCCAGCAGGCCCCCGGGACTAGCGGGAATGGGGAAGACCCAGTACTTC. This codes for CASRPPGLAGMGKTQYF.

This clonotype has more than one count but fewer than ten. The chain links TRBV5-1 to TRBJ2-5; D is undetermined. The germline V and J ends were trimmed by 0 bases and 5 bases, with 8 bases remaining between them. The CDR3 is 13 amino acids. Germline-derived CDR1 and CDR2 are SGHRS and YFSETQ. The chain's CDR3 is CASSLDPRETQYF. The CDR3 nucleotides are TGCGCCAGCAGCTTGGATCCAAGGGAGACCCAGTACTTC.

This clonotype was observed a few times. The chain couples TRBV15 to TRBJ2-7, with no clear D. Germline-derived CDR1 and CDR2 are LNHNV and YYDKDF (reference sequence). The CDR3 has 17 residues. Trimming removed 2 bases at V and 2 bases at J, with 19 bases between. As DNA, the CDR3 is TGTGCCACCAGCAGACGGGTCCGTTCAGGTGGGCCCTACGAGCAGTACTTC. Translation: CATSRRVRSGGPYEQYF.

This sequence joins TRBV7-9 and TRBJ2-1, with 9 bases fitting TRBD2. Losses at the gene ends were 7 bases for V and 15 bases for J; bases not matched to a gene: 10. CDR3 size: 12 residues. Germline CDR1 reads SEHNR; CDR2 reads FQNEAQ (reference sequence). The CDR3 here is CASTHASGKLFF. As DNA, the CDR3 is TGTGCCAGCACCCACGCTAGCGGGAAGTTGTTCTTC.

The chain uses TRBV12-3 or TRBV12-4 and TRBJ1-5; possible D gene TRBD1, 5 bases. This CDR3 comprises 14 residues. V was cut by 4 bases and J by 3 bases, with 10 bases left in between. The CDR3, as DNA: TGTGCCAGCAGTTCATGGGGGACCAATCAGCCCCAGCATTTT. Translation gives CASSSWGTNQPQHF.

This clonotype was detected ten times or more. This chain connects TRBV29-1 to TRBJ2-7; 9 bases match TRBD2. There are 15 residues in the CDR3. Germline CDR1 SQVTM, CDR2 ANQGSEA. The junction had 9 bases not matched to a gene; V was cut back by 2 bases and J by 4 bases. CDR3 in DNA: TGCAGCGTTGAATATGCGGGAGGGCCAGAATACGAGCAGTACTTC. Its translation: CSVEYAGGPEYEQYF.

The chain links TRBV6-2 or TRBV6-3 to TRBJ2-7, with 13 bases that match TRBD2. Unmatched junction bases numbered 7, after V lost 6 bases and J lost 5 bases. Germline CDR1 is MNHEY and CDR2 is SVGEGT. The CDR3 extends over 15 amino acids. The CDR3: CASSRRTSGSNEQYF. The CDR3 region has the DNA TGTGCCAGCAGCCGGCGGACTAGCGGGAGTAACGAGCAGTACTTC.

This chain connects TRBV7-8 to TRBJ2-5; D uncertain. The germline CDR1 and CDR2 sequences are SGHVS and FQNEAQ. The CDR3 contains 15 residues. Between the trimmed V and J ends, which lost 1 base and 0 bases, there was a span of 9 bases. The CDR3 sequence is CASSLGLVDQETQYF. The CDR3 DNA reads as TGTGCCAGCAGCTTAGGGCTAGTCGACCAAGAGACCCAGTACTTC.

The CDR3 DNA sequence: TGTGCCAGCAGCGCTAGGGGAGGGACAGAGAACCCCTACGAGCAGTACTTC. As protein: CASSARGGTENPYEQYF. J is TRBJ2-7 and V is TRBV7-9; TRBD1 or TRBD2 may be the D gene (7 bases each). The CDR3 is 17 residues long. Germline V CDR1 and CDR2: SEHNR, FQNEAQ (reference sequence). Trimming stripped 5 bases from V and 2 bases from J, with 22 bases between.

This clonotype has at least ten counts. V gene TRBV7-2 combines with J gene TRBJ2-7, with 10 bases lining up with TRBD2. CDR1 and CDR2 from the germline V gene are SGHTA and FQGNSA. V was pared by 3 bases and J by 0 bases, with 2 bases of the junction left unmatched. The CDR3 has 15 amino acids. CDR3 nucleotide sequence: TGTGCCAGCAGCTTGTCTAGCGGGAGCTCCTACGAGCAGTACTTC. As protein: CASSLSSGSSYEQYF.

The chain combines TRBV20-1 with TRBJ2-3; 8 nucleotides match TRBD2. V lost 3 bases and J lost 1; bases outside the gene matches: 6. The germline V gene has CDR1 DFQATT and CDR2 SNEGSKA (reference sequence). There are 15 residues in the CDR3. DNA of the CDR3: TGCAGTGCTAGGGCCGGGACTAGTGGCACAGATACGCAGTATTTT. It yields the protein CSARAGTSGTDTQYF.